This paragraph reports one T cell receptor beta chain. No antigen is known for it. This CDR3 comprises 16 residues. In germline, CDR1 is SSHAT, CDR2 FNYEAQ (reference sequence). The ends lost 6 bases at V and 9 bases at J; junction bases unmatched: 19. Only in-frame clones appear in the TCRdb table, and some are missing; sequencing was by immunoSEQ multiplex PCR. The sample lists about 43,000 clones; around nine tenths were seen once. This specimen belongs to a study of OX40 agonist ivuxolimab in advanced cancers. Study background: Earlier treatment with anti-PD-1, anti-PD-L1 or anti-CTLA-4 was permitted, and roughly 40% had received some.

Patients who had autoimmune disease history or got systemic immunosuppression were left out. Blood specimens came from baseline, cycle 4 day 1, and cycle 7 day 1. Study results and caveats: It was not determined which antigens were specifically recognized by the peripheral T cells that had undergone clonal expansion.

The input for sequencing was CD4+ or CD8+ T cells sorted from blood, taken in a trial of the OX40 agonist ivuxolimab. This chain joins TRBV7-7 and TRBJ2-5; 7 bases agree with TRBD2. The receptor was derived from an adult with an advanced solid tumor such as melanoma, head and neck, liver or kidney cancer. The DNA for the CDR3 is TGTGCCAGCAGTACTCCTATTCGTGGGGATCGGGGGGCCCAGTACTTC. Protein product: CASSTPIRGDRGAQYF.